Described below is a single TCR beta chain sequence and its context. Its target is unknown. Time point given: cycle 4 day 1 (C4D1), after more than five weeks of nivolumab. Each of the patients experienced relapse following autologous stem cell transplantation, and their brentuximab vedotin exposure differed. Complete response, partial response or progressive disease were the best responses. Assay used: immunoSEQ multiplex PCR; TCRdb lists only in-frame clones, some missing. The sample includes 45,000 or so clones, about three quarters of them seen just once. This sample was included in a study of PD-1 blockade in classical Hodgkin lymphoma. Study observations and caveats: Newly diagnosed and completely responding patients shared comparable baseline diversity. By C4D1, CD4+ diversity increased significantly, especially in complete responders. With respect to the repertoire differences, their causes, possibly disease activity or prior therapy, remain undefined.

This TCR came from a human donor with classical Hodgkin lymphoma. The sample consisted of peripheral blood mononuclear cells (PBMCs), taken before the fourth cycle of nivolumab.

CDR3 in amino acids: CASSGPGEQFF. The CDR3 DNA sequence: TGTGCCAGTAGCGGGCCCGGGGAGCAGTTCTTC. The J gene is TRBJ2-1, the V gene TRBV19; D ambiguous. The germline V gene encodes CDR1 LNHDA and CDR2 SQIVND (reference sequence). V lost 6 bases, J lost 10 bases, and 10 bases lay in between. The CDR3 runs 11 residues.